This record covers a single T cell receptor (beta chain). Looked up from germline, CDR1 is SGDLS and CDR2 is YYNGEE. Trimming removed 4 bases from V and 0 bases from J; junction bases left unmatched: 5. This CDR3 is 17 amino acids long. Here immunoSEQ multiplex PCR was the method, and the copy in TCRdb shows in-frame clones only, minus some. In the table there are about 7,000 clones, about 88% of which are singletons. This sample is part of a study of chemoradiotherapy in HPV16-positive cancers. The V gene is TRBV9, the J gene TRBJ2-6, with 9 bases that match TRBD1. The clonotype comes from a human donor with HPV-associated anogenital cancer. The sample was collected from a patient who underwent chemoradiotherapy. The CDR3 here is CASSFRTGDSGANVLTF. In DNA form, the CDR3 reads TGTGCCAGCAGCTTCAGGACAGGGGACTCTGGGGCCAACGTCCTGACTTTC.